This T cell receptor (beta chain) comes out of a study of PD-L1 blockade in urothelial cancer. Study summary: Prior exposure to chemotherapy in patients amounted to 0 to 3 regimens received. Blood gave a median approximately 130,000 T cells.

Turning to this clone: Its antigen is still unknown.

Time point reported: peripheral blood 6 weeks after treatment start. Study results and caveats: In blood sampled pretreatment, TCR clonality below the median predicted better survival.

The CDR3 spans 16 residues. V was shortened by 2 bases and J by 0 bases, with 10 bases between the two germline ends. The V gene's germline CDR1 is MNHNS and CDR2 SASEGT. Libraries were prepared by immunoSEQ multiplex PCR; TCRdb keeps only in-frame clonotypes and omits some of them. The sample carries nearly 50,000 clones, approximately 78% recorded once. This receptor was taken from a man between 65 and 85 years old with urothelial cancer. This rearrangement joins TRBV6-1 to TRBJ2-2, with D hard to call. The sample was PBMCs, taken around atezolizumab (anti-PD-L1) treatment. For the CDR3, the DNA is TGTGCCAGCAGTGAACTGGCAGTCGCGAACACCGGGGAGCTGTTTTTT. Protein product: CASSELAVANTGELFF.